The subject of this entry is one T cell receptor beta chain. Its cognate antigen has yet to be identified. No base quality information exists; no much larger clone differs at one position. The CDR3 covers 15 residues, taking in both the cysteine and the phenylalanine. Here the CDR3 DNA is all that survives: 45 bases in frame from base 1. Unmatched junction bases come to 8, with V trimmed by 6 bases and J by 10 bases. CDR1 MNHNS and CDR2 SASEGT were looked up in the germline V gene. This sample was taken from a study of T-cell reconstitution after alpha-beta-depleted transplantation in children (dated by TCRdb to the mid-2010s). Regarding the research as a whole: The study quantitatively tracked T-cell immune reconstitution after TCRalphabeta/CD19-depleted allogeneic hematopoietic cell transplantation in children using TCR repertoire profiling. The investigation overall reported the following: Hyperexpanded clone frequencies declined over subsequent months; after one year, T-cell counts and TCRbeta diversity were mostly attributed to newly produced T cells. The high TCRbeta diversity at day 60 in some patients was ascribed to recipient T cells and intrathymic progenitors that had survived conditioning. About two months after transplant, the apparently early recovery of alphabetaT-cell counts reportedly depended on just several hundred clones that had expanded rapidly and came from non-depleted graft cells.

The sample's treatment or condition label is to be understood as: allogeneic hematopoietic cell transplantation with graft depleted of TCRalphabeta T cells and CD19 B cells. Transplant recipients were children who received TCRalphabeta/CD19-depleted allogeneic hematopoietic cell grafts. Library method: PCR. Sequencing relied on an Illumina HiSeq 2500. Molecular barcoding was employed in the preparation of TCR libraries, with unique molecular identifiers being used to normalize TCRbeta repertoire quantification. TCRdb reprocessed the public reads (quality trimming at Q25 with fastp, clone calling with MiXCR) and kept in-frame beta chains. Every distinct CDR3 protein forms one entry, paired with its most common genes and DNA. The sample table shows a few hundred thousand distinct CDR3 sequences, and over 25% are seen once. Of the sample, just over 35% falls within the top ten clones.

The sequence came from a boy in the first two years of life with Wiskott-Aldrich syndrome, due to receive a stem cell transplant. The sample was PBMCs, taken before TCRalphabeta/CD19-depleted stem cell transplant. This receptor chain uses TRBV6-1 and TRBJ2-1; 14 middle bases align to TRBD2. The CDR3 reads CASSTTSGRASEQFF. The nucleotide sequence is TGTGCCAGCAGCACGACTAGCGGGAGGGCCTCCGAGCAGTTCTTC.